Presented here are 24 T cell receptor beta chains from one specimen sequenced in a study of response to subunit inactivated influenza vaccine. Via MiXCR, TCRdb re-called the RT-PCR reads, giving one row per CDR3 protein. The sample holds roughly 500,000 distinct CDR3 sequences, roughly 23% seen once. Separately, the same data were catalogued under a study of T cells expressing NK-cell markers. That study adds: Making the TCR beta cDNA relied on 5'RACE template switching with UMIs.

Sequenced here: CD4+ T cells sorted from PBMCs, sampled 11 to 12 days after vaccination. The receptors here all came from a man in his forties or fifties who received an inactivated influenza vaccine.

This clonotype was picked up a small number of times. The chain carries TRBV4-3 and TRBJ1-6; 7 nucleotides match TRBD1. Germline V CDR1 and CDR2: LGHNA, YSLEER. V was pared by 1 base and J by 5 bases, with 5 bases of the junction left unmatched. This CDR3 is built from 16 residues. Written as DNA, the CDR3 is TGCGCCAGCAGCCAAGGACAGGGTTTCCATAATTCACCCCTCCACTTT. It yields the protein CASSQGQGFHNSPLHF.

The rearrangement links TRBV5-5 to TRBJ1-6; D uncertain. Germline V CDR1 and CDR2: SGHKS, YYEKEE (reference sequence). The V and J ends lost 1 base and 5 bases respectively, with 7 bases between them. The CDR3 loop spans 14 amino acids. This chain's CDR3 is CASSLWRNNSPLHF. CDR3 nucleotide sequence: TGTGCCAGCAGCTTGTGGAGAAATAATTCACCCCTCCACTTT. The full variable domain, completed using reference TRBV5-5 and TRBJ1-6, is DAGVTQSPTHLIKTRGQQVTLRCSPISGHKSVSWYQQVLGQGPQFIFQYYEKEERGRGNFPDRFSARQFPNYSSELNVNALLLGDSALYLCASSLWRNNSPLHFGNGTRLTVT.

The CDR3 region is CASRFIVDTGELFF. CDR3 DNA sequence: TGCGCCAGCAGATTCATAGTAGACACCGGGGAGCTGTTTTTT. The J gene is TRBJ2-2, the V gene TRBV5-1; no clear D. There are 14 residues in the CDR3. Trimming took off 5 bases at V and 3 bases at J, with 11 bases between the two ends. The germline gives CDR1 SGHRS, CDR2 YFSETQ.

This rearrangement joins TRBV18 to TRBJ1-1; D uncertain. This CDR3 contains 16 residues. The germline V gene has CDR1 KGHSH and CDR2 LQKENI. V lost 3 bases to trimming and J lost 1 base, with 15 bases between them. The CDR3 loop reads CASSPGRGRANTEAFF. CDR3 DNA sequence: TGTGCCAGCTCACCTGGGCGCGGACGGGCGAACACTGAAGCTTTCTTT. Together with reference TRBV18 and TRBJ1-1, the CDR3 gives the full variable domain: NAGVMQNPRHLVRRRGQEARLRCSPMKGHSHVYWYRQLPEEGLKFMVYLQKENIIDESGMPKERFSAEFPKEGPSILRIQQVVRGDSAAYFCASSPGRGRANTEAFFGQGTRLTVV.

The count of this clonotype is one. The chain has TRBV11-1 and TRBJ2-1; TRBD2 might be the D (7 bases). The CDR3 loop spans 18 amino acids. The V end lost 1 base, the J end lost 4 bases, and 20 bases lay between the germline ends. Looked up from germline, CDR1 is SGHAT and CDR2 is FQDESV (reference sequence). CDR3: CASSLGGGATPGYNEQFF. The DNA for the CDR3 is TGTGCCAGCAGCTTAGGAGGGGGGGCGACACCAGGATACAATGAGCAGTTCTTC.

V usage is TRBV28 and J usage is TRBJ2-2; TRBD2 might be the D (6 bases). The germline gives CDR1 MDHEN, CDR2 SYDVKM. V lost 11 bases and J lost 3, with 10 bases in between. The CDR3 runs to 12 residues. CDR3 DNA sequence: TGTGCCGCCCGGGGGTACACCGGGGAGCTGTTTTTT. Its translation: CAARGYTGELFF.

This clonotype was seen a few times. This sequence joins TRBV7-2 and TRBJ2-2; D gene ambiguous. The CDR3 contains 13 residues. The germline V and J ends were trimmed by 6 bases and 7 bases, with 12 bases remaining between them. Germline CDR1 SGHTA, CDR2 FQGNSA. The CDR3: CASRNTRFGELFF. The CDR3 DNA reads TGTGCCAGCAGGAATACGCGGTTCGGGGAGCTGTTTTTT.

This clonotype was observed a handful of times. The rearrangement uses TRBV7-2 and TRBJ1-4; D perhaps matches TRBD1 (5 bases). Trimming left V 3 bases short and J 8 bases short, with 13 bases between. CDR3 length equals 14 residues. In germline, CDR1 is SGHTA, CDR2 FQGNSA. The CDR3 sequence: CASSLRGRTEKLFF. CDR3 bases: TGTGCCAGCAGCTTGAGGGGCCGGACCGAAAAACTGTTTTTT.

This clonotype was detected a few times. This chain uses TRBV12-3 or TRBV12-4 with TRBJ1-1; the D is unclear. This CDR3 is 11 amino acids long. V gave up 5 bases and J gave up 11 bases, with 12 bases separating them. The CDR3 sequence: CASSPLGEAFF. The CDR3 coding sequence is TGTGCCAGCAGTCCCCTGGGAGAGGCTTTCTTT.

This clonotype was observed many times. The chain uses TRBV5-1 and TRBJ2-1, with 9 positions matching TRBD2. Germline assignment: CDR1 SGHRS and CDR2 YFSETQ. This CDR3 is 15 amino acids long. The trim removed 0 bases at V and 4 bases at J, leaving 2 bases unmatched. Written as DNA, the CDR3 is TGCGCCAGCAGCTTGGGACTAGCGGAGTACAATGAGCAGTTCTTC. The encoded protein is CASSLGLAEYNEQFF.

The chain combines TRBV6-1 with TRBJ2-2; 9 positions agree with TRBD1. Losses at the gene ends were 7 bases for V and 1 base for J; bases not matched to a gene: 4. This CDR3 has 15 amino acids. Germline V gene data show CDR1 as MNHNS and CDR2 as SASEGT. CDR3 amino acids: CASKQGAGNTGELFF. CDR3 coding DNA: TGTGCCAGCAAACAGGGGGCCGGGAACACCGGGGAGCTGTTTTTT.

This clonotype appeared a few times. The rearrangement links TRBV7-3 to TRBJ2-1; D may correspond to TRBD1 or TRBD2 (6 bases each). The CDR3 length is 15 residues. The germline gives CDR1 SGHTA, CDR2 FQGTGA. V lost 4 bases, J lost 8 bases, and 18 bases lay in between. CDR3 loop: CASSSQGGLADEQFF. Here the CDR3 DNA reads TGTGCCAGCAGCTCCCAAGGGGGGTTGGCGGATGAGCAGTTCTTC.

The chain recombines TRBV5-1 with TRBJ1-2; D not certain. Germline V gives CDR1 SGHRS, CDR2 YFSETQ. The CDR3 runs to 14 residues. V shed 1 base and J shed 8 bases, with 15 bases lying between them. CDR3 nucleotides: TGCGCCAGCAGCTTGAATCGTGTGACGGCCGGCTACACCTTC. Protein product: CASSLNRVTAGYTF.

This clonotype was detected only a few times. The rearrangement uses TRBV4-2 and TRBJ2-1; 8 nucleotides agree with TRBD2. Trimming removed 0 bases from V and 2 bases from J; junction bases left unmatched: 6. CDR3 size: 17 residues. Germline assignment: CDR1 LGHNA and CDR2 YNFKEQ. CDR3 DNA sequence: TGTGCCAGCAGCCAAGATTGGGCGGGGGGCCCCTACAATGAGCAGTTCTTC. This gives the protein CASSQDWAGGPYNEQFF.

This clonotype turned up a few times. The chain's CDR3 is CSASRGKAYEQYF. The CDR3 region has the DNA TGCAGTGCTAGCAGGGGGAAGGCCTACGAGCAGTACTTC. The J gene is TRBJ2-7, the V gene TRBV20-1, with 7 bases that match TRBD1. J lost 2 bases, V lost 3 bases, and 4 bases had no gene match. Germline V CDR1 and CDR2: DFQATT, SNEGSKA (reference sequence). The CDR3 totals 13 residues.

This clonotype was detected only a few times. The genes are TRBV12-3 or TRBV12-4 and TRBJ2-2; 8 bases are a match to TRBD1. This CDR3 spans 16 amino acids. The trim removed 2 bases at V and 0 bases at J, leaving 2 bases unmatched. The DNA of the CDR3 is TGTGCCAGCAGTTTACTACAGGGGGCGAACACCGGGGAGCTGTTTTTT. It translates to CASSLLQGANTGELFF.

The rearrangement links TRBV7-9 to TRBJ2-3; no reliable D call. The CDR3 extends over 15 amino acids. The V end was cut by 1 base, the J end by 2 bases, with 10 bases between. Germline assignment: CDR1 SEHNR and CDR2 FQNEAQ (reference sequence). This CDR3 reads CASSLVRGATDTQYF. CDR3 coding DNA: TGTGCCAGCAGCTTAGTACGCGGAGCCACAGATACGCAGTATTTT.

This clonotype was seen only once. The chain combines TRBV2 with TRBJ1-6; the match to TRBD1 covers 10 bases. This CDR3 has 15 residues. V shed 6 bases and J 7 bases; nucleotides not matched to a gene: 6. Per germline, CDR1 SNHLY and CDR2 FYNNEI. The DNA of the CDR3 is TGTGCCAGCAGGACGGGACAGGGGAGGAATTCACCCCTCCACTTT. Translation gives CASRTGQGRNSPLHF.

This chain joins TRBV3-1 and TRBJ2-7; 7 nucleotides agree with TRBD1. CDR1 is LGHDT and CDR2 is YNNKEL in the germline V gene (reference sequence). This CDR3 has 13 amino acids. The V and J ends lost 3 bases and 6 bases, in that order; junction bases with no gene match: 5. CDR3 loop: CASSQGTVGEQYF. CDR3 sequence (DNA): TGTGCCAGCAGCCAGGGGACAGTCGGCGAGCAGTACTTC.

The chain is built from TRBV29-1 and TRBJ2-6; D unresolved. V lost 5 bases, J lost 2 bases, and 7 bases lay in between. The CDR3 consists of 13 residues. From germline, CDR1 is SQVTM and CDR2 ANQGSEA. CDR3 region: CSVQLAGANVLTF. CDR3 DNA: TGCAGCGTTCAACTGGCTGGGGCCAACGTCCTGACTTTC.

The chain uses TRBV10-3 and TRBJ1-2; possibly TRBD1 for D (5 bases). The CDR3 runs 13 residues. Between the trimmed V and J ends, which lost 1 base and 8 bases, there was a span of 11 bases. The germline CDR1 and CDR2 sequences are ENHRY and SYGVKD. The CDR3 spells CAISELGGDGYTF. DNA for the CDR3: TGTGCCATCAGTGAGTTGGGGGGGGACGGCTACACCTTC.

This clonotype appeared a few times. The chain joins TRBV24-1 to TRBJ1-5, with a weak D call TRBD1 (6 bases). The CDR3 covers 15 residues. Germline values: CDR1 KGHDR, CDR2 SFDVKD. Trimming removed 3 bases at V and 6 bases at J, with 14 bases between. The CDR3 spells CATSDGLQGRQPQHF. In DNA, the CDR3 is TGTGCCACCAGTGATGGTTTGCAGGGGCGTCAGCCCCAGCATTTT.

This clonotype came up a few times. The chain is built from TRBV28 and TRBJ1-2, with D maybe TRBD1 (5 bases). CDR3 size: 15 residues. Looked up from germline, CDR1 is MDHEN and CDR2 is SYDVKM. Trimming removed 8 bases from V and 5 bases from J, with 21 bases in between. This CDR3 reads CASSRRRQRAYGYTF. CDR3 in DNA: TGTGCCAGCTCTAGACGCCGACAGAGGGCTTATGGCTACACCTTC.

This clonotype was observed a handful of times. The J gene is TRBJ2-4, the V gene TRBV6-5, with a tentative D call TRBD1 (6 bases). This CDR3 has 19 residues. Trimming took 1 base from V and 0 from J, leaving 19 bases between them. The germline V gene encodes CDR1 MNHEY and CDR2 SVGAGI. CDR3 sequence: CASSYFPGTKEVAKNIQYF. The CDR3 DNA reads TGTGCCAGCAGTTACTTTCCCGGGACAAAAGAGGTAGCCAAAAACATTCAGTACTTC.